The clone carrying this TCR beta chain was seen at least ten times. Antigen: not known. The data were taken from a study of blood T cells in healthy people across ages. Samples had at least 7 million PBMCs isolated from them. The study, taken as a whole, reports: Diversity figures based on one million T cells were deemed too low.

The CDR3 length is 15 residues. J was trimmed by 0 bases and V by 3 bases; bases with no gene match: 3. Germline assignment: CDR1 SGHRS and CDR2 YFSETQ. Using a J-beta primer mix together with a sample-barcoded 5' primer, a second PCR was run for roughly 6 to 12 cycles. Unique molecular identifiers of 12 random nucleotides labeled each cDNA. Each CDR3 protein is one row after TCRdb ran MiXCR on the 5' RACE reads. The sample lists over a million distinct CDR3 sequences; under 30% were seen once. These same data were also listed under a study on T cells of mothers and their children. That work states: Both sample barcodes and 2-4 random nucleotides came from the M1S primer of the second PCR.

J is TRBJ1-3 and V is TRBV5-1; 7 nucleotides line up with TRBD1. Material for sequencing was blood. The source is a girl aged 2 to 9 in good health. CDR3 amino acids: CASSSDRTSGNTIYF. Here the CDR3 DNA reads TGCGCCAGCAGCTCGGACAGGACCTCTGGAAACACCATATATTTT. The full variable domain, its missing parts supplied by reference TRBV5-1 and TRBJ1-3, is KAGVTQTPRYLIKTRGQQVTLSCSPISGHRSVSWYQQTPGQGLQFLFEYFSETQRNKGNFPGRFSGRQFSNSRSEMNVSTLELGDSALYLCASSSDRTSGNTIYFGEGSWLTVV.